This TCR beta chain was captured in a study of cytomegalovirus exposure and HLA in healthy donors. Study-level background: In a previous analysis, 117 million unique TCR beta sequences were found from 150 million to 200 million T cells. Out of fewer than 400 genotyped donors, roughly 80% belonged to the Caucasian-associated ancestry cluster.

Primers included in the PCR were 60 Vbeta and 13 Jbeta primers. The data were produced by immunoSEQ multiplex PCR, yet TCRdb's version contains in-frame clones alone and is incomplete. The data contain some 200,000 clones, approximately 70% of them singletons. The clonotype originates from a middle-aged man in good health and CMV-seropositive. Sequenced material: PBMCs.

The chain's CDR3 is CASSASRGSWETQYF. In DNA form, the CDR3 reads TGTGCCAGCAGCGCCTCGCGCGGGTCGTGGGAGACCCAGTACTTC. The gene calls are TRBV9 and TRBJ2-5; maybe TRBD2 (5 bases). Germline CDR1 is SGDLS and CDR2 is YYNGEE. With 3 bases removed from V and 5 bases from J, the gap between germline ends came to 17 bases. The CDR3 has 15 amino acids.